The 27 T cell receptor beta chains reported below all come from one sample, sequenced in a study of CD8 T cells in ankylosing spondylitis. MiXCR was run by TCRdb on the 5' RACE reads, yielding one entry per CDR3 protein. This sample carries 200,000 to 300,000 distinct CDR3 sequences, 8% to 9.5% of them seen once, and the ten largest clones take 6.5% to 7%. The source material was blood, either unsorted or a sorted T cell fraction (not recorded which). The receptors were sampled from a male donor with ankylosing spondylitis or in good health (not recorded which).

This clonotype appeared many times. V usage is TRBV7-2 and J usage is TRBJ2-7, with 7 bases matching TRBD1. This CDR3 region has 15 residues. Germline V gene sequence: CDR1 SGHTA, CDR2 FQGNSA. V lost 5 bases, J lost 2 bases, and 9 bases stayed unmatched. CDR3 in amino acids: CASSVITGTAYEQYF. CDR3 nucleotides: TGTGCCAGCAGCGTAATCACCGGGACAGCCTACGAGCAGTACTTC.

The chain is built from TRBV3-1 and TRBJ1-1, with TRBD1 matching over 10 bases. There are 14 residues in the CDR3. CDR1 is LGHDT, CDR2 YNNKEL, per germline (reference sequence). Trimming removed 4 bases from V and 8 bases from J; junction bases left unmatched: 7. Here the CDR3 reads CASSPRQGQGEAFF. Written as DNA, the CDR3 is TGTGCCAGCAGCCCCCGACAGGGACAGGGGGAAGCTTTCTTT.

This clonotype was recorded a few times. The chain combines TRBV3-1 with TRBJ2-1, with TRBD2 as a possible D gene (5 bases). Trimming shortened V by 3 bases and J by 7 bases, and 19 bases separated the two germline ends. The CDR3 runs 16 residues. CDR1 is LGHDT, CDR2 YNNKEL, per germline (reference sequence). The CDR3 nucleotides read TGTGCCAGCAGCCACAACGCGGGTCCCCGACGGAATGAGCAGTTCTTC. It codes for CASSHNAGPRRNEQFF.

This clonotype was counted at least ten times. In DNA, the CDR3 is TGCAGTGCTAGAGGGGGGTTCACCGGGGAGCTGTTTTTT. It translates to CSARGGFTGELFF. This chain joins TRBV20-1 and TRBJ2-2; D could derive from TRBD1 or TRBD2 (5 bases each). With 1 base removed from V and 4 bases from J, the gap between germline ends came to 7 bases. Germline-derived CDR1 and CDR2 are DFQATT and SNEGSKA (reference sequence). The CDR3 contains 13 residues.

This clonotype showed up many times. The gene calls are TRBV2 and TRBJ2-3, with TRBD1 identical over 9 bases. Trimming cost V 5 bases and J 2 bases; bases outside gene matches: 14. The CDR3 is 18 amino acids. Germline loops: CDR1 SNHLY, CDR2 FYNNEI. The CDR3 DNA is TGTGCCAGCAGTTTCCGGGACAGGGTCCTAAAGGACACAGATACGCAGTATTTT. Its protein is CASSFRDRVLKDTDTQYF.

This clonotype showed up many times. This rearrangement joins TRBV20-1 to TRBJ1-1, with unresolved D. The germline V gene encodes CDR1 DFQATT and CDR2 SNEGSKA (reference sequence). The length of the CDR3 is 14 residues. V shed 6 bases and J shed 3 bases, with 17 bases lying between them. The CDR3 nucleotides read TGCAGTGCCCGTACGTCCCGCAGCCACACTGAAGCTTTCTTT. Amino acids: CSARTSRSHTEAFF.

This clonotype was observed at least ten times. The CDR3 DNA follows: TGTGCCAGCAGCCCGACCACTACGAACACCGGGGAGCTGTTTTTT. It encodes CASSPTTTNTGELFF. The genes are TRBV3-1 and TRBJ2-2; no clear D. Germline loops: CDR1 LGHDT, CDR2 YNNKEL (reference sequence). The CDR3 extends over 15 amino acids. The V end was cut by 4 bases, the J end by 0 bases, with 9 bases between.

This clonotype was found many times. The chain is built from TRBV20-1 and TRBJ2-1, with TRBD2 as a possible D gene (6 bases). Trimming left V 5 bases short and J 3 bases short, with 14 bases between. Germline lookup yields CDR1 DFQATT and CDR2 SNEGSKA (reference sequence). CDR3 length: 14 amino acids. CDR3 in DNA: TGCAGTGCTTCTCCGGGGCGGGGCTACAATGAGCAGTTCTTC. Its translation is CSASPGRGYNEQFF.

This clonotype has ten or more counts. The V and J genes are TRBV20-1 and TRBJ1-1, with a tentative D call TRBD1 (5 bases). Germline V gives CDR1 DFQATT, CDR2 SNEGSKA (reference sequence). V was clipped by 3 bases and J by 1 base, with 15 bases between them. The CDR3 is 15 amino acids. CDR3 amino acids: CSARDVETANTEAFF. DNA for the CDR3: TGCAGTGCTAGGGATGTCGAGACAGCGAACACTGAAGCTTTCTTT.

The chain couples TRBV5-5 to TRBJ2-1; weak D call: TRBD1 (6 bases). The CDR3 is 15 residues long. CDR1 and CDR2 (germline): SGHKS, YYEKEE (reference sequence). Trimming took off 5 bases at V and 0 bases at J, with 12 bases between the two ends. The CDR3 DNA reads TGTGCCAGCAGGGAGACAGGAAGCTCCTACAATGAGCAGTTCTTC. It is translated as CASRETGSSYNEQFF.

This clonotype showed up many times. The rearrangement links TRBV5-1 to TRBJ2-7; 8 positions match TRBD2. Per germline, CDR1 SGHRS and CDR2 YFSETQ. The junction had 9 bases not matched to a gene; V was cut back by 5 bases and J by 2 bases. The CDR3 runs 15 residues. The chain's CDR3 is CASSTGTRVPYEQYF. The DNA for the CDR3 is TGCGCCAGCAGTACCGGGACTAGAGTCCCCTACGAGCAGTACTTC.

The chain employs TRBV10-3 and TRBJ2-3, with D perhaps matching TRBD1 (6 bases). Per the germline V gene, CDR1 is ENHRY and CDR2 is SYGVKD. V was pared by 3 bases and J by 8 bases, with 12 bases between. The CDR3 sequence is 13 residues long. CDR3 sequence: CAISEQGWGTQYF. The CDR3 DNA sequence: TGTGCCATCAGTGAACAGGGTTGGGGTACGCAGTATTTT.

This clonotype was counted between two and nine times. The chain has TRBV20-1 and TRBJ2-7, with 7 bases lining up with TRBD2. CDR3 length equals 11 residues. Germline V gene lookup returns CDR1 DFQATT and CDR2 SNEGSKA (reference sequence). J gave up 2 bases and V 5 bases, and 0 bases lay outside the gene matches. The CDR3 nucleotides read TGCAGTGCTGCGGGGGCCTACGAGCAGTACTTC. It is translated as CSAAGAYEQYF.

This clonotype was seen at least ten times. This sequence joins TRBV3-1 and TRBJ1-1, with a weak D call TRBD1 (5 bases). The V and J ends lost 5 bases and 5 bases respectively, with 12 bases between them. Looked up from germline, CDR1 is LGHDT and CDR2 is YNNKEL (reference sequence). The CDR3 covers 13 residues. The CDR3 spells CASSGKGKTEAFF. The DNA of the CDR3 is TGTGCCAGCAGCGGCAAGGGGAAAACTGAAGCTTTCTTT.

This clonotype was seen at least ten times. The genes are TRBV6-5 and TRBJ2-2; D gene ambiguous. Trimming removed 4 bases at V and 2 bases at J, with 8 bases between. Germline assignment: CDR1 MNHEY and CDR2 SVGAGI. The CDR3 sequence is 14 residues long. Written as DNA, the CDR3 is TGTGCCAGCAGTTTAAAAGAAAACACCGGGGAGCTGTTTTTT. This translates into CASSLKENTGELFF.

This clonotype was seen a handful of times. The V and J genes are TRBV7-2 and TRBJ1-3; maybe TRBD1 (5 bases). CDR1 SGHTA and CDR2 FQGNSA come from the germline V gene. The CDR3 loop spans 13 amino acids. V lost 1 base, J lost 9 bases, and 10 bases lay in between. DNA for the CDR3: TGTGCCAGCAGCTTAGGGGACCAAAGCACCATATATTTT. It specifies CASSLGDQSTIYF.

This clonotype was counted many times. The chain couples TRBV5-1 to TRBJ2-7; no reliable D call. With 3 bases removed from V and 2 bases from J, the gap between germline ends came to 12 bases. This CDR3 is 14 amino acids long. The V gene's germline CDR1 is SGHRS and CDR2 YFSETQ. CDR3 in amino acids: CASSSASAAYEQYF. The CDR3 DNA is TGCGCCAGCAGCTCAGCTTCCGCGGCCTACGAGCAGTACTTC.

This clonotype was seen repeatedly, ten times or more. This chain uses TRBV5-6 with TRBJ2-1; D assignment may be TRBD1 or TRBD2 (5 bases each). Per germline, CDR1 SGHDT and CDR2 YYEEEE. V lost 2 bases to trimming and J lost 9 bases, with 15 bases between them. The CDR3 is made up of 14 amino acids. CDR3 loop: CASSFGYPGTEQFF. As DNA, the CDR3 is TGTGCCAGCAGCTTCGGGTACCCCGGGACTGAGCAGTTCTTC.

This clonotype came up a few times. CDR3 sequence: CASSSPVLSGGRYNEQFF. CDR3 nucleotide sequence: TGTGCCAGCAGCTCCCCTGTCCTTAGCGGGGGGAGATACAATGAGCAGTTCTTC. The rearrangement uses TRBV11-1 and TRBJ2-1; 10 bases map to TRBD2. Germline V gene data show CDR1 as SGHAT and CDR2 as FQDESV (reference sequence). The CDR3 has 18 residues. The V and J ends lost 4 bases and 4 bases, in that order; junction bases with no gene match: 13.

This clonotype has at least ten counts. The chain is built from TRBV7-9 and TRBJ2-1; TRBD2 agrees at 8 bases. This CDR3 has 17 amino acids. Trimming took 5 bases from V and 7 from J; bases not matched to a gene: 16. Germline V gene sequence: CDR1 SEHNR, CDR2 FQNEAQ (reference sequence). The CDR3 protein is CASSPLVDSGMRNEQFF. In DNA, the CDR3 is TGTGCCAGCAGCCCCCTGGTTGATAGCGGGATGCGTAATGAGCAGTTCTTC.

Many counts were recorded for this clonotype. V and J are TRBV5-6 and TRBJ2-3; TRBD2 aligns across 11 bases. The CDR3 totals 17 residues. Per germline, CDR1 SGHDT and CDR2 YYEEEE. V shed 1 base, J shed 0 bases, and the junction held 4 bases outside the gene matches. CDR3 nucleotides: TGTGCCAGCAGCTTGATGGCTAGCGGGGGGAGCACAGATACGCAGTATTTT. This gives the protein CASSLMASGGSTDTQYF.

The chain combines TRBV7-3 with TRBJ2-3; D may be TRBD2 (6 bases). Germline CDR1 and CDR2: SGHTA and FQGTGA. This CDR3 has 15 amino acids. V gave up 4 bases and J gave up 0 bases, with 11 bases separating them. CDR3 nucleotide sequence: TGTGCCAGCAGCTCCGCTCGGGGGAGCACAGATACGCAGTATTTT. This translates into CASSSARGSTDTQYF.

The CDR3 region has the DNA TGTGCCAGCAGCTTGAGGGTGTTAGATGAAAAACTGTTTTTT. As protein: CASSLRVLDEKLFF. The rearrangement links TRBV7-8 to TRBJ1-4; D gene ambiguous. From germline, CDR1 is SGHVS and CDR2 FQNEAQ. This CDR3 contains 14 residues. Deletions cut 3 bases from V and 6 bases from J, with 11 bases between.

This chain joins TRBV5-1 and TRBJ2-6, with D hard to call. V lost 1 base to trimming and J lost 4 bases, with 9 bases between them. CDR1 and CDR2 (germline): SGHRS, YFSETQ. This CDR3 contains 15 residues. The CDR3 reads CASSLSGAGANVLTF. Written as DNA, the CDR3 is TGCGCCAGCAGCTTGTCGGGCGCCGGGGCCAACGTCCTGACTTTC.

This clonotype was observed a few times. The J gene is TRBJ2-5, the V gene TRBV9; D may be TRBD2 (6 bases). Trimming removed 0 bases at V and 2 bases at J, with 8 bases between. This CDR3 is built from 14 residues. The germline V gene encodes CDR1 SGDLS and CDR2 YYNGEE. CDR3 in amino acids: CASSVGSGQETQYF. The CDR3 region has the DNA TGTGCCAGCAGCGTAGGGAGCGGGCAAGAGACCCAGTACTTC.

Ten or more counts support this clonotype. The chain has TRBV10-3 and TRBJ2-1; the match to TRBD2 covers 10 bases. V lost 7 bases, J lost 7 bases, and 4 bases stayed unmatched. This CDR3 has 13 amino acids. CDR1 and CDR2 (germline): ENHRY, SYGVKD. In nucleotides, the CDR3 is TGTGCCATCACCACTAGCGGGGCTAATGAGCAGTTCTTC. As protein: CAITTSGANEQFF.

The table lists this clonotype with many counts. The V and J genes are TRBV5-1 and TRBJ2-3, with TRBD1 matching 10 bases. Germline values: CDR1 SGHRS, CDR2 YFSETQ. V was clipped by 0 bases and J by 3 bases; unmatched bases: 4. This CDR3 contains 16 residues. In nucleotides, the CDR3 is TGCGCCAGCAGCTTGGCCGGGACAGGGGTGACAGATACGCAGTATTTT. This encodes CASSLAGTGVTDTQYF.